Listed below are T cell receptor beta chains from one sample, sequenced in a study of blood T cell repertoires in COVID-19. Repertoires were generated with immunoSEQ multiplex PCR, while TCRdb's copy carries only in-frame clones and drops some. The sample records approximately 68,000 clones, more than 70% being singletons. The sequenced sample consisted of peripheral blood. Receptor source: a man between 65 and 85 years old with active or convalescent COVID-19. Both conserved end residues are part of each CDR3. D genes are given only for firm matches. A row's size may be missing; if present it is once, few, many or a size class.

d_call: TRBD2
j_call: TRBJ2-5
v_call: TRBV9
clone_size: few
cdr3_nt: TGTGCCAGCAGCGTCTCGGGGGGTAAGGAGACCCAGTACTTC
cdr3_aa: CASSVSGGKETQYF

d_call: .
j_call: TRBJ2-6
v_call: TRBV3-1/TRBV3-2
clone_size: .
cdr3_nt: TGTGCCAGCAGCCCCAGGGTTTCTGGGGCCAACGTCCTGACTTTC
cdr3_aa: CASSPRVSGANVLTF

d_call: .
j_call: TRBJ1-1
v_call: TRBV6-4
clone_size: .
cdr3_nt: TGTGCCAGCACCACTGACGAGGGGGCTGAAGCTTTCTTT
cdr3_aa: CASTTDEGAEAFF

d_call: TRBD2
j_call: TRBJ2-5
v_call: TRBV25-1
clone_size: .
cdr3_nt: TGTGCCAGCAGTGAGTGGCTAGCGGGAGTGGAGACCCAGTACTTC
cdr3_aa: CASSEWLAGVETQYF

d_call: TRBD1
j_call: TRBJ1-1
v_call: TRBV18
clone_size: .
cdr3_nt: TGTGCCAGCTCGTACAGGGGAGAGAGCACTGAAGCTTTCTTT
cdr3_aa: CASSYRGESTEAFF

d_call: .
j_call: TRBJ2-2
v_call: TRBV7-8
clone_size: .
cdr3_nt: TGTGCCAGCAGCAACAGGGGGGGAATTGCCGGGGAGCTGTTTTTT
cdr3_aa: CASSNRGGIAGELFF

d_call: .
j_call: TRBJ1-5
v_call: TRBV5-6
clone_size: .
cdr3_nt: TGTGCCAGCAGCTTGGGGCAGAATAGCAATCAGCCCCAGCATTTT
cdr3_aa: CASSLGQNSNQPQHF

d_call: TRBD2
j_call: TRBJ2-3
v_call: TRBV9
clone_size: .
cdr3_nt: TGTGCCAGCAGCGACCGGACTAGCGGGGATACGCAGTATTTT
cdr3_aa: CASSDRTSGDTQYF

d_call: TRBD2
j_call: TRBJ2-2
v_call: TRBV5-4
clone_size: .
cdr3_nt: TGTGCCAGCAGCGGGGGGGGTAGCCCGAACACCGGGGAGCTGTTTTTT
cdr3_aa: CASSGGGSPNTGELFF

d_call: .
j_call: TRBJ1-5
v_call: TRBV19
clone_size: .
cdr3_nt: TGTGCCAGTAGACAAGAGGTGGCTGCCGGAAGTAGCAATCAGCCCCAGCATTTT
cdr3_aa: CASRQEVAAGSSNQPQHF

d_call: .
j_call: TRBJ1-3
v_call: TRBV30
clone_size: .
cdr3_nt: TGTGCCTGGAATAAGGGGCCCGGGGGGACCATATATTTT
cdr3_aa: CAWNKGPGGTIYF

d_call: .
j_call: TRBJ2-7
v_call: TRBV5-5
clone_size: .
cdr3_nt: TGTGCCAGCAGCTTGGGGGGCAGCTCCCTGACTCACTACGAGCAGTACTTC
cdr3_aa: CASSLGGSSLTHYEQYF

d_call: .
j_call: TRBJ1-3
v_call: TRBV9
clone_size: .
cdr3_nt: TGTGCCAGCAGCGTAGGTGGGGGACTCTCTGGAAACACCATATATTTT
cdr3_aa: CASSVGGGLSGNTIYF

d_call: .
j_call: TRBJ1-2
v_call: TRBV19
clone_size: .
cdr3_nt: TGTGCCAGTAGCCGGGACGGAGGGACCTATGGCTACACCTTC
cdr3_aa: CASSRDGGTYGYTF

d_call: TRBD2
j_call: TRBJ2-3
v_call: TRBV2
clone_size: .
cdr3_nt: TGTGCCAGCAGTGGCGGGAGGGCCGCAGATACGCAGTATTTT
cdr3_aa: CASSGGRAADTQYF

d_call: TRBD2
j_call: TRBJ2-7
v_call: TRBV11-2
clone_size: .
cdr3_nt: TGTGCCAGCAGCTTAGAGCGGCGGGAGTTCGACGAGCAGTACTTC
cdr3_aa: CASSLERREFDEQYF

d_call: .
j_call: TRBJ1-1
v_call: TRBV5-1
clone_size: .
cdr3_nt: TGCGCCAGCAGCTTGGGACGGAGTAAGAACACTGAAGCTTTCTTT
cdr3_aa: CASSLGRSKNTEAFF

d_call: .
j_call: TRBJ1-6
v_call: TRBV7-9
clone_size: .
cdr3_nt: TGTGCCAGCAGCTTATCAGGGGATAATTCACCCCTCCACTTT
cdr3_aa: CASSLSGDNSPLHF

d_call: .
j_call: TRBJ2-1
v_call: TRBV15
clone_size: .
cdr3_nt: TGTGCCACCAGCGGGTCTAGCGGAAGGGGGAAGGATGAGCAGTTCTTC
cdr3_aa: CATSGSSGRGKDEQFF

d_call: TRBD1
j_call: TRBJ1-1
v_call: TRBV10-3
clone_size: .
cdr3_nt: TGTGCCATCAGTGAGAACAGGGGAGACACTGAAGCTTTCTTT
cdr3_aa: CAISENRGDTEAFF

d_call: TRBD2
j_call: TRBJ2-2
v_call: TRBV28
clone_size: .
cdr3_nt: TGTGCCAGCGGGAGGGATATGTCGTACACCGGGGAGCTGTTTTTT
cdr3_aa: CASGRDMSYTGELFF

d_call: .
j_call: TRBJ1-2
v_call: TRBV9
clone_size: .
cdr3_nt: TGTGCCAGCAGCGCCATATCTGCAGGGAAGGGCGATGGCTACACCTTC
cdr3_aa: CASSAISAGKGDGYTF

d_call: .
j_call: TRBJ1-6
v_call: TRBV5-4
clone_size: .
cdr3_nt: TGTGCCAGCAGCTTGGGCGTTGACAGCCATAATTCACCCCTCCACTTT
cdr3_aa: CASSLGVDSHNSPLHF

d_call: TRBD1
j_call: TRBJ1-2
v_call: TRBV12-3/TRBV12-4
clone_size: .
cdr3_nt: TGTGCCAGCAGACCTACAGGGGAGCGTGGCTACACCTTC
cdr3_aa: CASRPTGERGYTF

d_call: .
j_call: TRBJ1-2
v_call: TRBV3-1/TRBV3-2
clone_size: .
cdr3_nt: TGTGCCAGCAGCCACGATCAAGGGGAAGATGGCTACACCTTC
cdr3_aa: CASSHDQGEDGYTF

d_call: TRBD2
j_call: TRBJ2-2
v_call: TRBV3-1/TRBV3-2
clone_size: once
cdr3_nt: TGTGCCAGCAGCCAAGATTGGGCTAGCGGGATGTACGGGGAGCTGTTTTTT
cdr3_aa: CASSQDWASGMYGELFF

d_call: .
j_call: TRBJ1-6
v_call: TRBV19
clone_size: .
cdr3_nt: TGTGCCAGTAGGGGAACAGGGAAGAATTCACCCCTCCACTTT
cdr3_aa: CASRGTGKNSPLHF

d_call: TRBD2
j_call: TRBJ2-7
v_call: TRBV9
clone_size: .
cdr3_nt: TGTGCCAGCAGCCCAAGAGGACTAGCGGGGGCTTACGAGCAGTACTTC
cdr3_aa: CASSPRGLAGAYEQYF

d_call: TRBD1
j_call: TRBJ2-7
v_call: TRBV2
clone_size: .
cdr3_nt: TGTGCCAGCTCCGGGACAGGGCTCGAGCAGTACTTC
cdr3_aa: CASSGTGLEQYF

d_call: TRBD1
j_call: TRBJ1-2
v_call: TRBV6-4
clone_size: .
cdr3_nt: TGTGCCAGCAGCCCCGGGACAGGATATGGCTACACCTTC
cdr3_aa: CASSPGTGYGYTF

d_call: .
j_call: TRBJ2-6
v_call: TRBV5-4
clone_size: .
cdr3_nt: TGTGCCAGCAGCTTCAACAGATTCTATGGGGCCAACGTCCTGACTTTC
cdr3_aa: CASSFNRFYGANVLTF

d_call: .
j_call: TRBJ2-2
v_call: TRBV3-1/TRBV3-2
clone_size: .
cdr3_nt: TGTGCCAGCAGCCGGGGCCCTACCCCGAACACCGGGGAGCTGTTTTTT
cdr3_aa: CASSRGPTPNTGELFF

d_call: .
j_call: TRBJ1-2
v_call: TRBV7-9
clone_size: .
cdr3_nt: TGTGCCAGCAGCTTGGCACAGGGTTCTAACTATGGCTACACCTTC
cdr3_aa: CASSLAQGSNYGYTF

d_call: TRBD2
j_call: TRBJ2-1
v_call: TRBV27
clone_size: once
cdr3_nt: TGTGCCAGCAGTTTAGAGGGGACTAGCTCAGTCTTC
cdr3_aa: CASSLEGTSSVF

d_call: .
j_call: TRBJ2-1
v_call: TRBV11-2
clone_size: .
cdr3_nt: TGTGCCAGCAGCCCCCCGGGAATTCGCGTGTACAATGAGCAGTTCTTC
cdr3_aa: CASSPPGIRVYNEQFF

d_call: TRBD2
j_call: TRBJ2-7
v_call: TRBV10-3
clone_size: once
cdr3_nt: TGTGCCATCAGGGGGGGACTAGCGGGATCTATATGGATGGACGAGCAGTACTTC
cdr3_aa: CAIRGGLAGSIWMDEQYF

d_call: TRBD1
j_call: TRBJ1-1
v_call: TRBV7-6
clone_size: .
cdr3_nt: TGTGCCAGCAGCTTAGAGGCAGGGGGCACTGAAGCTTTCTTT
cdr3_aa: CASSLEAGGTEAFF

d_call: .
j_call: TRBJ2-3
v_call: TRBV2
clone_size: .
cdr3_nt: TGTGCCACCCACCGTCGGGGGACGGCAGATACGCAGTATTTT
cdr3_aa: CATHRRGTADTQYF

d_call: TRBD2
j_call: TRBJ2-7
v_call: TRBV19
clone_size: few
cdr3_nt: TGTGCCAGTAGCTCTACGGGGGGGGTTGAGCAGTACTTC
cdr3_aa: CASSSTGGVEQYF

d_call: TRBD1
j_call: TRBJ1-2
v_call: TRBV3-1/TRBV3-2
clone_size: .
cdr3_nt: TGTGCCAGCAGCCAGGGGACAGGGGTTTCCTATGGCTACACCTTC
cdr3_aa: CASSQGTGVSYGYTF

d_call: TRBD1
j_call: TRBJ1-1
v_call: TRBV6-6
clone_size: .
cdr3_nt: TGTGCCAGCAGTCCACAGGGGGCAGGCGCTTTCTTT
cdr3_aa: CASSPQGAGAFF

d_call: TRBD2
j_call: TRBJ2-1
v_call: TRBV5-4
clone_size: .
cdr3_nt: TGTGCCAGCAGCTTTGGGACTAGCGCCTACAATGAGCAGTTCTTC
cdr3_aa: CASSFGTSAYNEQFF

d_call: .
j_call: TRBJ2-2
v_call: TRBV5-6
clone_size: .
cdr3_nt: TGTGCCAGCAGCTTGTTTAGCGTCGCGAACACCGGGGAGCTGTTTTTT
cdr3_aa: CASSLFSVANTGELFF

d_call: .
j_call: TRBJ2-3
v_call: TRBV9
clone_size: .
cdr3_nt: TGTGCCAGCAGCGTAGCAGTGGCAGATACGCAGTATTTT
cdr3_aa: CASSVAVADTQYF

d_call: .
j_call: TRBJ2-6
v_call: TRBV7-9
clone_size: .
cdr3_nt: TGTGCCAGCAGGGGCCCGAGTTTGTCCTCTGGGGCCAACGTCCTGACTTTC
cdr3_aa: CASRGPSLSSGANVLTF

d_call: .
j_call: TRBJ2-7
v_call: TRBV6-5
clone_size: .
cdr3_nt: TGTGCCAGCAGTTCGTCCCGGGACTCATCCTACGAGCAGTACTTC
cdr3_aa: CASSSSRDSSYEQYF

d_call: TRBD1
j_call: TRBJ1-6
v_call: TRBV5-6
clone_size: .
cdr3_nt: TGTGCCAGCAACCTTGGGGACAGAGATAATTCACCCCTCCACTTT
cdr3_aa: CASNLGDRDNSPLHF

d_call: .
j_call: TRBJ1-3
v_call: TRBV5-1
clone_size: few
cdr3_nt: TGCGCCAGCAGCCCTCCGGGAAACACCATATATTTT
cdr3_aa: CASSPPGNTIYF

d_call: TRBD2
j_call: TRBJ2-3
v_call: TRBV4-1
clone_size: .
cdr3_nt: TGCGCCAGCAGCCAAGATGTGACTAGCGGGAGATGGGGACACACAGATACGCAGTATTTT
cdr3_aa: CASSQDVTSGRWGHTDTQYF

d_call: .
j_call: TRBJ1-5
v_call: TRBV6-5
clone_size: .
cdr3_nt: TGTGCCAGCAGTTACTTACAATATCAGCCCCAGCATTTT
cdr3_aa: CASSYLQYQPQHF

d_call: TRBD1
j_call: TRBJ1-5
v_call: TRBV16
clone_size: .
cdr3_nt: TGTGCCAGCAGCCACGGGACAGGGAATAGCAATCAGCCCCAGCATTTT
cdr3_aa: CASSHGTGNSNQPQHF

d_call: .
j_call: TRBJ2-4
v_call: TRBV6-4
clone_size: few
cdr3_nt: TGTGCCAGCAGCCTCCTCCCTCTAGAAAACATTCAGTACTTC
cdr3_aa: CASSLLPLENIQYF